The T cell receptor (beta chain) described here comes from a study of monozygotic twins with inflammatory bowel disease. There were eight separate reactions per sample in which cDNA was made. TCRdb reprocessed the 5' RACE reads and stores each CDR3 protein as one record, lacking DNA. In all, the sample yields roughly 100,000 distinct CDR3 sequences. CDR3 length equals 17 residues. In germline, CDR1 is LNHNV, CDR2 YYDKDF (reference sequence). This sequence originates from a human donor with ulcerative colitis or Crohn's disease, or a healthy co-twin of an affected twin (not recorded which). This sequence joins TRBV15 and TRBJ2-2; TCRdb selects TRBD1, and the lack of DNA leaves this call unchecked. Source material: blood. The CDR3 protein is CATSRDRRGGLIGELFF.